This T cell receptor beta chain was observed in a study of T cells in Graves' hyperthyroidism and ophthalmopathy. General study findings and limits: Most thyroid clonotypes expanded above 0.001 were also detected in blood.

TCR beta CDR3 sequences were amplified from RNA transcripts. The HTBI primer set drove a first-round RT-PCR of the TCR CDR3. MiXCR, run by TCRdb on the multiplex PCR reads, gives a single entry per CDR3 protein. Of 390,000 or so distinct CDR3 sequences in the sample, around 15% are singletons; the top ten hold less than 15%. This clonotype has ten or more counts. What it binds is not known. CDR3 length: 16 residues. The ends were cut back, 3 bases at V and 4 bases at J, with 21 bases in the middle. CDR1 DFQATT and CDR2 SNEGSKA come from the germline V gene (reference sequence). The chain recombines TRBV20-1 with TRBJ2-5; D remains ambiguous. The sample was blood. This TCR came from a man in his late teens or twenties with Graves' ophthalmopathy. The CDR3 here is CSARTEATLHLETQYF. In DNA, the CDR3 is TGCAGTGCTAGGACCGAGGCTACCCTGCACCTAGAGACCCAGTACTTC.